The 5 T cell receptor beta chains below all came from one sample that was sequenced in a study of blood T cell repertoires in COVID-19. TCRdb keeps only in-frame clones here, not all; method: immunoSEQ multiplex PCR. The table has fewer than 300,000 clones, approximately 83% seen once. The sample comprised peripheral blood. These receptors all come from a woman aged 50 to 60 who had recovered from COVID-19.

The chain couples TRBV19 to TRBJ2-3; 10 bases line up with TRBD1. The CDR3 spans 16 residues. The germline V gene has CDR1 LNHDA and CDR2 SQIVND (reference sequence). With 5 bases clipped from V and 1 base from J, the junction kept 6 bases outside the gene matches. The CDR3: CASSPDRGQRTDTQYF. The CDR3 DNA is TGTGCCAGTAGTCCCGACAGGGGGCAGCGCACAGATACGCAGTATTTT.

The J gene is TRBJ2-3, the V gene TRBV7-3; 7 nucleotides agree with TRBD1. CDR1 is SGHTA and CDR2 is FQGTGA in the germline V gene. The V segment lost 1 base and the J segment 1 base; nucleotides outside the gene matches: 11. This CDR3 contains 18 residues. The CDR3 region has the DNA TGTGCCAGCAGCTTAAGTTCTCTAACAGGGGCGGGCACAGATACGCAGTATTTT. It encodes CASSLSSLTGAGTDTQYF.

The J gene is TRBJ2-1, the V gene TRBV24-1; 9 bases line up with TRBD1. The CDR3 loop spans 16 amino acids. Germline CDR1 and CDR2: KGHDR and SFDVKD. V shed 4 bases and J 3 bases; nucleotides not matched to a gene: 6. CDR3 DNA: TGTGCCACCAGTGACCCGACGGGACAGGGCTACAATGAGCAGTTCTTC. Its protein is CATSDPTGQGYNEQFF.

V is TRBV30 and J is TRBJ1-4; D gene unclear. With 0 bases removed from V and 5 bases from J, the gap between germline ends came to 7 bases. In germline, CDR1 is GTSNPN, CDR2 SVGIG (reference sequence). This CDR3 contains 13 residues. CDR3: CAWSVTVNEKLFF. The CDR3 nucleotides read TGTGCCTGGAGTGTAACGGTCAATGAAAAACTGTTTTTT.

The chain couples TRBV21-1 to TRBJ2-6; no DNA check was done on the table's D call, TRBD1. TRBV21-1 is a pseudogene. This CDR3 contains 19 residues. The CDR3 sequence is CASSNCYMGSSSGANVLTF. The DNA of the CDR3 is TGTGCCAGCAGCAATTGTTATATGGGCAGCTCCTCTGGGGCCAACGTCCTGACTTTC.